This T cell receptor (beta chain) was observed in a study of T cell repertoires in cytomegalovirus infection. As for the study in general: In public TCR beta signatures, there were indications of both CMV infection and matching HLA type. General observations from the study: Dominating the ex vivo response were TCR beta clonotypes that were CMV-specific and HLA-C-restricted. People with CMV and the relevant HLA were identified by cumulative public TCR beta family frequency.

This clonotype was seen a few times. Its antigen is not known. V was pared by 4 bases and J by 4 bases, with 5 bases of the junction left unmatched. The CDR3 loop spans 15 amino acids. The germline V gene has CDR1 SGHVS and CDR2 FNYEAQ. TCRdb used MiXCR to reprocess the reads, holding one entry per CDR3 protein. The sample has roughly 230,000 distinct CDR3 sequences, 22% seen once; the top ten hold 15% to 20%. Sequenced: CD8+ T cells from PBMCs. V gene TRBV7-6 combines with J gene TRBJ2-2; 8 nucleotides align to TRBD1. The TCR was taken from a human donor in good health (CMV status not recorded). Some clones in this sample may be carry-over from other donors' samples. CDR3 residues: CASSYGQGTTGELFF. The DNA of the CDR3 is TGTGCCAGCAGCTACGGACAGGGCACCACCGGGGAGCTGTTTTTT.